Detailed here is one T cell receptor beta chain. It lacks a known antigen. No base-level quality is on record; no much larger clone is a single base apart. These data are taken from a study of blood T cells in healthy people across ages (dated by TCRdb to between 2014 and 2017). Describing the broader study: In model experiments, template switching captured roughly one uniquely barcoded TCR beta cDNA molecule for every two T cells. Age-related changes in TCR beta repertoire diversity were measured in the study by deep sequencing normalized with unique cDNA molecular identifiers. Four age groups were formed from the donors: young (average about 15 years), middle-aged (roughly 38), aged (approximately 60) and long-lived (more than 75). Donors of different ages were randomly distributed across sequencing lanes to avoid experimental bias. For two donors (one aged 18 to 29 and one aged 80 or older), the study analyzed two additional independent replicas of 1 million unique cDNA reads from the same blood draw.

Libraries were built with 5' RACE. The instrument given in TCRdb is Illumina HiSeq 2500. A second PCR of about 7 to 12 cycles was run with a J-beta primer mix and a sample-barcoded 5' primer. Each TCR beta cDNA molecule received a unique molecular identifier from a template-switch 5' adaptor carrying 12 random nucleotides. Each sample yielded at least 2.5 million CDR3-containing paired-end reads. The Mint cDNA synthesis kit, primed by a TRBC-specific oligonucleotide, was used to synthesize first-strand cDNA from all RNA. Following uracil-DNA glycosylase treatment, a first 18-cycle PCR with universal primers M1SS and BC2_uni_R was performed on all cDNA. The original methods were these. For normalization, 1 million high-quality reads were randomly selected from each sample, with every read carrying a distinct molecular identifier. Reads sharing molecular identifiers were discarded rather than binned into consensus sequences. MiTCR, with a Q25 quality threshold and the strictest error-elimination algorithm, was used for CDR3 identification, clonotype clustering and error correction. A nonparametric unseen species model using Euler transformation provided a lower-bound estimate of total TCR beta diversity. The public reads were run again by TCRdb, first through fastp at Q25 and then through MiXCR, and only productive beta chains were kept. All rows with the same CDR3 protein become a single entry with the most common DNA and genes. The V and J calls and clone size come from TCRdb's table, not from the authors' own analysis. This sample is represented by around 1,700,000 distinct CDR3 sequences; about 28% of them were singletons. The top ten constitute less than 9.5% of the sample.

The junction shows trimming of 5 bases on V and 5 bases on J, and the gene matches do not reach 9 bases of it. CDR1 and CDR2, per the germline V gene (reference sequence), are LNHDA and SQIVND. There are 16 amino acids in the CDR3, from cysteine to phenylalanine inclusive. Only the CDR3 part of the read is kept: 48 bases, read in frame from the first base. The 35 to 40 donors, aged roughly 6 to 95 years, were systemically healthy Caucasian individuals from Russia. Ten milliliters of peripheral blood were drawn from each donor into EDTA-treated Vacutainer tubes. Ficoll-Paque density-gradient centrifugation was used to isolate PBMCs, with at least 6.5 million per sample. Total RNA was extracted from PBMCs with Trizol reagent, with at least 6 micrograms obtained per sample. The percentages of naive CD45RAhigh/CD27high T cells were determined by flow cytometry on a PBMC aliquot from every donor. Beyond this particular receptor, the publication reports: As age increased, observed TCR beta diversity per million T cells dropped in a roughly linear way, and a significant reduction was already evident by age 40. There was a strong correlation between observed TCR beta diversity and the percentage of naive T cells measured by flow cytometry. Because the CMV infection status of the donors was unknown, age-related changes in expanded clonotypes may potentially have been confounded. Compared with the aged group, the long-lived group had more naive CD4+ T cells, fewer expanded clones and increased TCR diversity, a pattern suggesting age selection. Estimates of total diversity from one million sequenced T cells were regarded as lower bounds and underestimates. Because profiling used bulk unsorted PBMCs, naive and antigen-experienced compartments could not be compared conclusively.

The sample was blood. This receptor was obtained from a woman in her thirties in good health. The receptor chain draws on TRBV19 and TRBJ2-1; 10 bases in the junction line up with TRBD2. The CDR3 region: CASSAQTSGRDNEQFF. The sequence in DNA is TGTGCCAGTAGTGCCCAGACTAGCGGGCGTGACAATGAGCAGTTCTTC. With all but the CDR3 taken from the reference TRBV19 and TRBJ2-1 genes, the full variable domain is: DGGITQSPKYLFRKEGQNVTLSCEQNLNHDAMYWYRQDPGQGLRLIYYSQIVNDFQKGDIAEGYSVSREKKESFPLTVTSAQKNPTAFYLCASSAQTSGRDNEQFFGPGTRLTVL.